This T cell receptor beta chain came from a study of T cell changes during pregnancy in multiple sclerosis. TCRdb's copy holds only in-frame clones and misses some; the assay was immunoSEQ multiplex PCR. The table includes about 40,000 clones, approximately 92% detected once. Losses at the gene ends were 4 bases for V and 7 bases for J; bases not matched to a gene: 12. The CDR3 runs to 18 residues. Looked up from germline, CDR1 is LNHNV and CDR2 is YYDKDF (reference sequence). This chain joins TRBV15 and TRBJ2-1, with 14 positions matching TRBD2. This TCR came from a female donor with multiple sclerosis, enrolled in a pregnancy study. This specimen consisted of peripheral blood, obtained before pregnancy. CDR3 nucleotide sequence: TGTGCCACCAGCACCCCTGAGGGACTAGCGGGAGTAGGGAATGAGCAGTTCTTC. Translation gives CATSTPEGLAGVGNEQFF. The full variable domain, its missing parts supplied by reference TRBV15 and TRBJ2-1, is DAMVIQNPRYQVTQFGKPVTLSCSQTLNHNVMYWYQQKSSQAPKLLFHYYDKDFNNEADTPDNFQSRRPNTSFCFLDIRSPGLGDTAMYLCATSTPEGLAGVGNEQFFGPGTRLTVL.